This paragraph covers one TCR beta chain sequence. Its antigen is currently unknown. This specimen comes from a study of early T cells in non-severe SARS-CoV-2 infection. As for the study in general: Bulk RNA from unsorted whole blood was sequenced; chains were unpaired. Study-level points and caveats: Anti-spike CD8 responses were favored in VDJdb matching, and private and CD4 specificities were missed.

Individual cDNA molecules received unique molecular identifiers. TCRdb analysed the 5' RACE reads with MiXCR anew, one entry per CDR3 protein. The sample includes roughly 51,000 distinct CDR3 sequences, about 9.9% of them seen just once. Germline CDR1 SGHAT, CDR2 FQNNGV. Trimming removed 2 bases at V and 3 bases at J, with 14 bases between. This CDR3 has 15 amino acids. Sequencing was performed on whole blood. This receptor was obtained from an adult who was a healthcare worker with PCR-confirmed SARS-CoV-2 infection or an uninfected control (not recorded which). V usage is TRBV11-2 and J usage is TRBJ2-7; D could derive from TRBD1 or TRBD2 (6 bases each). The CDR3 loop is CASSLTGAVDYEQYF. The CDR3 DNA is TGTGCCAGCAGCTTAACGGGGGCGGTTGACTACGAGCAGTACTTC. Supplemented by reference TRBV11-2 and TRBJ2-7, the full variable domain reads EAGVAQSPRYKIIEKRQSVAFWCNPISGHATLYWYQQILGQGPKLLIQFQNNGVVDDSQLPKDRFSAERLKGVDSTLKIQPAKLEDSAVYLCASSLTGAVDYEQYFGPGTRLTVT.